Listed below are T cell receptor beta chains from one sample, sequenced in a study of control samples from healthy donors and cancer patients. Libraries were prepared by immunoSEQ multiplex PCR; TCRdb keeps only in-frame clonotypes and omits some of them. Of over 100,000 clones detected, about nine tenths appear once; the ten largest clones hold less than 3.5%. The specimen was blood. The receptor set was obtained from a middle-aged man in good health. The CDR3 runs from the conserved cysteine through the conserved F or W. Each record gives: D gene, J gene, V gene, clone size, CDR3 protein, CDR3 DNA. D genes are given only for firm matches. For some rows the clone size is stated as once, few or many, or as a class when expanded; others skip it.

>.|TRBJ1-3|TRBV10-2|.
CASSESSGNTIYF
TGCGCCAGCAGTGAAAGCTCTGGAAACACCATATATTTT
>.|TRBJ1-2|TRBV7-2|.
CASSSPARYGYTF
TGTGCCAGCAGCTCCCCCGCCCGCTATGGCTACACCTTC
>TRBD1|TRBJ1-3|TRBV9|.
CASSVETTGASGNTIYF
TGTGCCAGCAGCGTAGAGACAACAGGGGCGTCTGGAAACACCATATATTTT
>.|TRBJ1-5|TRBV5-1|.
CASSLDGGNQPQHF
TGCGCCAGCAGCTTGGACGGAGGCAATCAGCCCCAGCATTTT
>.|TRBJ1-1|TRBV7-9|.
CASRAVGNTEAFF
TGTGCCAGCAGGGCAGTAGGGAACACTGAAGCTTTCTTT
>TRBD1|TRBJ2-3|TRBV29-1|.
CSGLPQGAGTDTQYF
TGCAGCGGCTTACCTCAGGGGGCTGGCACAGATACGCAGTATTTT
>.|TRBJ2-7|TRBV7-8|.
CASSLARAQAYEQYF
TGTGCCAGCAGCTTAGCGAGGGCACAAGCCTACGAGCAGTACTTC
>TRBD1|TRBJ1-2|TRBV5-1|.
CASSLTTGTGGDGYTF
TGCGCCAGCAGCTTGACCACCGGGACAGGGGGCGATGGCTACACCTTC
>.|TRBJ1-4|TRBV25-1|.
CASSEELGLEEKLFF
TGTGCCAGCAGTGAAGAGTTGGGTCTTGAAGAAAAACTGTTTTTT
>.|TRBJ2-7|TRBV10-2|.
CASSDLGDLSYEQYF
TGCGCCAGCAGTGATTTGGGAGATCTCTCCTACGAGCAGTACTTC
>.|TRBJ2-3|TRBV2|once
CASSEEGTQRGTQYF
TGTGCCAGCAGTGAAGAGGGGACCCAACGCGGTACGCAGTATTTT
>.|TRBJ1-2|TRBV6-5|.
CASSRGGDYGYTF
TGTGCCAGCAGCCGGGGTGGCGACTATGGCTACACCTTC
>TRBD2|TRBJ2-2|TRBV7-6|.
CASSPTYIAGVATGELFF
TGTGCCAGCAGCCCAACCTATATAGCGGGGGTCGCCACCGGGGAGCTGTTTTTT
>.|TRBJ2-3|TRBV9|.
CASSVRGVITDTQYF
TGTGCCAGCAGCGTTAGGGGAGTCATCACAGATACGCAGTATTTT
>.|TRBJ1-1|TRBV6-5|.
CASSYEGNTEAFF
TGTGCCAGCAGTTACGAGGGTAACACTGAAGCTTTCTTT
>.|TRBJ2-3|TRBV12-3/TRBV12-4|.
CASSLGTDTQYF
TGTGCCAGCAGTTTGGGCACAGATACGCAGTATTTT
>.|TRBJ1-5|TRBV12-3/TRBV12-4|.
CASSLGSGPQHF
TGTGCCAGCAGTTTAGGGAGTGGACCCCAGCATTTT
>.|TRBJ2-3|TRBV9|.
CASSPWGDTQYF
TGTGCCAGCAGCCCCTGGGGAGATACGCAGTATTTT
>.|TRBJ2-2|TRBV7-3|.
CASSLIVGPGELFF
TGTGCCAGCAGCTTAATTGTGGGGCCCGGGGAGCTGTTTTTT
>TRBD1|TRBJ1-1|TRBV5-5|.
CASSRGTGRLPEAFF
TGTGCCAGCAGCCGCGGGACAGGGAGGTTGCCTGAAGCTTTCTTT
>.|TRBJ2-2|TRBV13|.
CASSLNANTGELFF
TGTGCCAGCAGCCTGAACGCGAACACCGGGGAGCTGTTTTTT
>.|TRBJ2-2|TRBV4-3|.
CASSYTQENTGELFF
TGCGCCAGCAGCTATACACAGGAAAACACCGGGGAGCTGTTTTTT